These 16 T cell receptor beta chains came from one sample sequenced in a study of T cell responses to AZD1222 COVID-19 vaccine. Sequenced by immunoSEQ multiplex PCR; TCRdb stores in-frame clones only, minus some. The data contain roughly 80,000 clones, around nine tenths of them seen just once; the ten biggest clones take up 3.5% to 5%. The material sequenced was peripheral blood, taken on day 0 of MenACWY control vaccination. These receptors were taken from an adult in good health.

The chain uses TRBV11-2 and TRBJ2-1, with TRBD2 identical over 8 bases. This CDR3 has 15 residues. Trimming at V came to 5 bases and at J to 5 bases, leaving 8 bases not matched to a gene. Germline V gene data show CDR1 as SGHAT and CDR2 as FQNNGV. The DNA of the CDR3 is TGTGCCAGCAGCCCGGGATTACTAGCGGACAATGAGCAGTTCTTC. Protein: CASSPGLLADNEQFF.

J is TRBJ1-3 and V is TRBV28, with TRBD1 as a possible D gene (6 bases). Trimming took off 5 bases at V and 9 bases at J, with 17 bases between the two ends. Germline CDR1 reads MDHEN; CDR2 reads SYDVKM. The CDR3 is made up of 14 amino acids. The chain's CDR3 is CASSPTTGPTTIYF. Written as DNA, the CDR3 is TGTGCCAGCAGTCCCACGACAGGCCCGACCACCATATATTTT.

The V gene is TRBV3-1 (or the pseudogene TRBV3-2), the J gene TRBJ2-3; D may be TRBD2 (6 bases). This CDR3 spans 16 amino acids. The germline V gene has CDR1 LGHDT and CDR2 YNNKEL (reference sequence). Trimming shortened V by 4 bases and J by 0 bases, and 14 bases separated the two germline ends. For the CDR3, the DNA is TGTGCCAGCAGCCGAGGAGGGCAGGCTAGCACAGATACGCAGTATTTT. Protein sequence: CASSRGGQASTDTQYF.

The chain uses TRBV2 and TRBJ2-2; D perhaps matches TRBD1 (6 bases). The CDR3 consists of 13 residues. With 5 bases removed from V and 5 bases from J, the gap between germline ends came to 9 bases. Germline V gene lookup returns CDR1 SNHLY and CDR2 FYNNEI. The CDR3 DNA reads as TGTGCCAGCAGTTTACAGGGAACCGGGGAGCTGTTTTTT. This sequence encodes CASSLQGTGELFF.

V is TRBV5-5 and J is TRBJ2-3; D unresolved. Trimming cost V 6 bases and J 2 bases, with 10 bases left between them. The CDR3 covers 13 residues. Germline V gives CDR1 SGHKS, CDR2 YYEKEE (reference sequence). The CDR3 DNA sequence: TGTGCCAGCAAGAACAGCAACACAGATACGCAGTATTTT. Its protein product is CASKNSNTDTQYF.

V gene TRBV7-9 combines with J gene TRBJ2-7; TRBD1 agrees at 10 bases. CDR3 length: 14 amino acids. The germline CDR1 and CDR2 sequences are SEHNR and FQNEAQ (reference sequence). V was clipped by 7 bases and J by 3 bases; unmatched bases: 6. Here the CDR3 reads CASNTGTGDYEQYF. DNA of the CDR3: TGTGCCAGCAACACCGGGACAGGGGACTACGAGCAGTACTTC.

DNA of the CDR3: TGTGCCAGCACCCCCCCCATCTCGGAAAACTATGGCTACACCTTC. This gives the protein CASTPPISENYGYTF. V gene TRBV7-9 combines with J gene TRBJ1-2, with D unresolved. This CDR3 has 15 residues. V was pared by 7 bases and J by 2 bases, with 17 bases between. Germline V CDR1 and CDR2: SEHNR, FQNEAQ (reference sequence).

The V and J genes are TRBV27 and TRBJ1-2; 9 nucleotides match TRBD1. V was clipped by 4 bases and J by 5 bases; unmatched bases: 8. The length of the CDR3 is 15 residues. Germline loops: CDR1 MNHEY, CDR2 SMNVEV (reference sequence). The CDR3, as DNA: TGTGCCAGCAGTTCCCGGACAGGGGTGGATTATGGCTACACCTTC. Translated: CASSSRTGVDYGYTF.

The DNA for the CDR3 is TGTGCCAGCAGCGGTGACGACAGCTCCTACAATGAGCAGTTCTTC. Translation gives CASSGDDSSYNEQFF. The chain joins TRBV9 to TRBJ2-1, with a tentative D call TRBD1 (5 bases). Per germline, CDR1 SGDLS and CDR2 YYNGEE. The V gene lost 3 bases and the J gene lost 0 bases, with 10 bases spanning the gap. The CDR3 length is 15 residues.

This clone was observed a handful of times. The chain uses TRBV28 and TRBJ1-1, with D perhaps matching TRBD1 (6 bases). CDR1 and CDR2 (germline): MDHEN, SYDVKM. CDR3 length: 16 amino acids. Trimming pared 5 bases from V and 1 base from J, leaving 17 bases between. CDR3 sequence: CASSPGDIRGNTEAFF. CDR3 bases: TGTGCCAGCAGTCCAGGGGACATACGGGGGAACACTGAAGCTTTCTTT.

The chain links TRBV18 to TRBJ1-6, with D perhaps matching TRBD1 (5 bases). Germline V gene data show CDR1 as KGHSH and CDR2 as LQKENI. Trimming cost V 4 bases and J 8 bases, with 15 bases left between them. CDR3 length: 15 amino acids. DNA of the CDR3: TGTGCCAGCTCACAGGGACTGGGAGGAGATTCACCCCTCCACTTT. It is translated as CASSQGLGGDSPLHF.

Written as DNA, the CDR3 is TGCGCCAGCAGTGAGTCAGGGGCCTACGAGCAGTACTTC. Encoded protein: CASSESGAYEQYF. The chain employs TRBV10-2 and TRBJ2-7; a possible D gene is TRBD1 (5 bases). The CDR3 consists of 13 residues. V shed 0 bases and J shed 2 bases, with 5 bases lying between them. Germline assignment: CDR1 WSHSY and CDR2 SAAADI.

The V and J genes are TRBV9 and TRBJ1-5; tentative D call: TRBD1 (5 bases). CDR1 is SGDLS, CDR2 YYNGEE, per germline. This CDR3 has 16 amino acids. V lost 4 bases, J lost 9 bases, and 23 bases lay in between. The CDR3 is CASSPDGGVGVRPQHF. In DNA form, the CDR3 reads TGTGCCAGCAGCCCCGATGGGGGGGTGGGGGTAAGGCCCCAGCATTTT. The full variable domain, with the rest looked up from reference TRBV9 and TRBJ1-5, is DSGVTQTPKHLITATGQRVTLRCSPRSGDLSVYWYQQSLDQGLQFLIQYYNGEERAKGNILERFSAQQFPDLHSELNLSSLELGDSALYFCASSPDGGVGVRPQHFGDGTRLSIL.

This chain joins TRBV6-1 and TRBJ2-1; 13 nucleotides match TRBD2. V lost 3 bases to trimming and J lost 6 bases; unmatched junction nucleotides: 5. Germline V CDR1 and CDR2: MNHNS, SASEGT. CDR3 length equals 16 residues. The CDR3 sequence is CASSEVRLAGGNEQFF. The CDR3 nucleotides are TGTGCCAGCAGTGAGGTGAGACTAGCGGGAGGCAATGAGCAGTTCTTC.

V and J are TRBV20-1 and TRBJ1-1; the match to TRBD1 covers 7 bases. V lost 6 bases to trimming and J lost 8 bases; unmatched junction nucleotides: 6. Germline loops: CDR1 DFQATT, CDR2 SNEGSKA (reference sequence). The CDR3 runs to 11 residues. DNA of the CDR3: TGCAGTGCCCGCCGGGACAGCGAAGCTTTCTTT. Its translation is CSARRDSEAFF.

This clone has a handful of counts. The rearrangement joins TRBV28 to TRBJ1-1; D not resolved. This CDR3 contains 13 residues. Trimming shortened V by 6 bases and J by 0 bases, and 8 bases separated the two germline ends. CDR1 is MDHEN, CDR2 SYDVKM, per germline. CDR3 DNA sequence: TGTGCCAGCAGACCGCGGTTGAACACTGAAGCTTTCTTT. It specifies CASRPRLNTEAFF. Full variable domain (remainder filled in from reference TRBV28 and TRBJ1-1): DVKVTQSSRYLVKRTGEKVFLECVQDMDHENMFWYRQDPGLGLRLIYFSYDVKMKEKGDIPEGYSVSREKKERFSLILESASTNQTSMYLCASRPRLNTEAFFGQGTRLTVV.